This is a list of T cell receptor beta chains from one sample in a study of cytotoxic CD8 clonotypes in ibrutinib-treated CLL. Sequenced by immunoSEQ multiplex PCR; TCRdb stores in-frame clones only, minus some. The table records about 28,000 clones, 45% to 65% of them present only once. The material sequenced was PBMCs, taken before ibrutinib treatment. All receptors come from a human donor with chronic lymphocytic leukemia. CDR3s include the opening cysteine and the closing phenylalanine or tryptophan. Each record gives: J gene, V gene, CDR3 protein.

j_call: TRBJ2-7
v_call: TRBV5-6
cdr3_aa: CASSFAGGNEQYF

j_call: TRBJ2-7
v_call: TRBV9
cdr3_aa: CASSGGGLYEQYF

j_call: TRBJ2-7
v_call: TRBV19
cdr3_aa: CASSMGTGPGNYEQYF

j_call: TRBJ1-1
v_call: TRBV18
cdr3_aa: CASSPRDRGLNTEAFF

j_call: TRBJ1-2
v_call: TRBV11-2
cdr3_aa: CASSLDDRYYGYTF

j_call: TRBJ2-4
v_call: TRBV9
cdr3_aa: CASSVTTTGAKNIQYF

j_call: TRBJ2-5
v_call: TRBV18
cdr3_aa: CASSPSSGGGGAQYF

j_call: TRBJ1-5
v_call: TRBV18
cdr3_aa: CASSHRAGDQPQHF

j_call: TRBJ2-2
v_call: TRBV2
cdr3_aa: CASIKDRVANTGELFF

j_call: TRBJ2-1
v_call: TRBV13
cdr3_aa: CASSTRMGISSYNEQFF

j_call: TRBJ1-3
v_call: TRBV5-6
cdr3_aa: CASCAGSSRNTIYF

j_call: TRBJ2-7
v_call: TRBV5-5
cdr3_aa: CASSLRDRDYEQYF